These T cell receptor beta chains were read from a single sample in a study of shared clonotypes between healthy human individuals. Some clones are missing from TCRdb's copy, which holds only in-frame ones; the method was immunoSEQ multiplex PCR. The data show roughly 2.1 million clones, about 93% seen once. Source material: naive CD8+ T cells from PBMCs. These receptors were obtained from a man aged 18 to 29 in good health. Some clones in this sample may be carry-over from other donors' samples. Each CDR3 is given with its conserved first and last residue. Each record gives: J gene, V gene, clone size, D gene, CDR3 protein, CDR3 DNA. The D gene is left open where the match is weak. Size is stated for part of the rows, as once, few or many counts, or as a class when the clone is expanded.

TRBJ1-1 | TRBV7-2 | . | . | CASSFGMNTEAFF | TGTGCCAGCAGCTTCGGCATGAACACTGAAGCTTTCTTT
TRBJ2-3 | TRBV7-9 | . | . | CASSHPDTFSTDTQYF | TGTGCCAGCAGCCACCCGGACACCTTTAGCACAGATACGCAGTATTTT
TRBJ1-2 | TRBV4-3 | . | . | CASSQGTRDPYGYTF | TGCGCCAGCAGCCAAGGAACGAGGGATCCCTATGGCTACACCTTC
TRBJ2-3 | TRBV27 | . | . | CASSLGQGPSTDTQYF | TGTGCCAGCAGTTTAGGGCAGGGTCCTAGCACAGATACGCAGTATTTT
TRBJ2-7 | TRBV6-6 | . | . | CASSWTVSEQYF | TGTGCCAGCAGTTGGACTGTCTCCGAGCAGTACTTC
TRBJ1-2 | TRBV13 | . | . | CASSLEGPGGTGGYTF | TGTGCCAGCAGCTTAGAGGGTCCGGGCGGGACCGGTGGCTACACCTTC
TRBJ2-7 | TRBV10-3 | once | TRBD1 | CAIRGQGEDEQYF | TGTGCCATCAGGGGACAGGGGGAGGACGAGCAGTACTTC
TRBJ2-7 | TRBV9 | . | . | CASSVGLASYEQYF | TGTGCCAGCAGCGTAGGGCTAGCCAGCTACGAGCAGTACTTC
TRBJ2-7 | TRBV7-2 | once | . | CASSLAAVGGPPTLFNSYEQYF | TGTGCCAGCAGCTTAGCGGCAGTCGGGGGCCCTCCAACCCTCTTTAATTCCTACGAGCAGTACTTC
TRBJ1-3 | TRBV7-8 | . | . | CASSSTRGGGSSGNTIYF | TGTGCCAGCAGCTCAACTCGCGGCGGTGGGAGCTCTGGAAACACCATATATTTT